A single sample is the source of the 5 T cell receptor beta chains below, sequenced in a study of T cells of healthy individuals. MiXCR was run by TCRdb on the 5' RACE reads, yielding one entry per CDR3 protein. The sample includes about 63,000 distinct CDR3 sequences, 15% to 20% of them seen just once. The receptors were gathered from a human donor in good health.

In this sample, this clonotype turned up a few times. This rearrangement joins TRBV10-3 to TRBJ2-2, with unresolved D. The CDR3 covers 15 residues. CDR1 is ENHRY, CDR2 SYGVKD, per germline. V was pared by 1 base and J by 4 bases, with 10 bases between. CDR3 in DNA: TGTGCCATCAGTGAGTGGGGTCAGCCCACCGGGGAGCTGTTTTTT. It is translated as CAISEWGQPTGELFF.

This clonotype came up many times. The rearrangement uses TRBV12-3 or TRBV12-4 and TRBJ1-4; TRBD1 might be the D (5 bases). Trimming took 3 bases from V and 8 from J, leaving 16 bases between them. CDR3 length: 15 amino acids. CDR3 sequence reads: CASSLGPRHGEKLFF. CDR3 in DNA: TGTGCCAGCAGTTTGGGGCCCAGACATGGCGAAAAACTGTTTTTT.

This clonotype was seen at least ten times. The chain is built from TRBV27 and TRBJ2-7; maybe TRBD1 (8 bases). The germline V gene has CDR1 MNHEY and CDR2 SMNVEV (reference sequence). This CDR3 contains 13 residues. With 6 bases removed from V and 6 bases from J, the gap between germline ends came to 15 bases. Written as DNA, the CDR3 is TGTGCCAGCAGGCGGGGGACAGGATCCGAGCAGTACTTC. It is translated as CASRRGTGSEQYF.

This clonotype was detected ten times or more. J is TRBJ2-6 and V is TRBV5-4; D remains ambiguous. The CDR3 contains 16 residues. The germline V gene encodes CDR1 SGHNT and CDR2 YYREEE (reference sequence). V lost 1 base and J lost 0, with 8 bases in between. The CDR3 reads CASSLSASSGANVLTF. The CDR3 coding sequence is TGTGCCAGCAGCTTGTCAGCGAGCTCTGGGGCCAACGTCCTGACTTTC.

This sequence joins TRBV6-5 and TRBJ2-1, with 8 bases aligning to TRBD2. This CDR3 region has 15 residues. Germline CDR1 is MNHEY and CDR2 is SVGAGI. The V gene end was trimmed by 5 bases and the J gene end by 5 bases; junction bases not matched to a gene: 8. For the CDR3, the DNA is TGTGCCAGCAGTGCGGGTGGTAGCGGGAACAATGAGCAGTTCTTC. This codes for CASSAGGSGNNEQFF.